This entry concerns a single T cell receptor beta chain. The data belong to a study of PD-1 blockade in classical Hodgkin lymphoma. This sample's time point: cycle 4 day 1 (C4D1), after less than seven weeks of nivolumab. No patient escaped relapse after autologous stem cell transplantation, and brentuximab vedotin exposure varied. The CDR3 has 12 amino acids. The V end lost 3 bases, the J end lost 9 bases, and 12 bases lay between the germline ends. Per the germline V gene, CDR1 is SGHRS and CDR2 is YFSETQ. The repertoire was sequenced with immunoSEQ multiplex PCR; TCRdb's copy has only in-frame clones and lacks some. The repertoire consists of roughly 30,000 clones, with about four fifths occurring once and the leading ten covering about 18%.

The chain combines TRBV5-1 with TRBJ1-2, with D possibly being TRBD1 (6 bases). The input for sequencing was peripheral blood mononuclear cells (PBMCs), taken before the fourth cycle of nivolumab. The clonotype originates from a human donor with classical Hodgkin lymphoma. The CDR3 here is CASSWAGESYTF. The CDR3 DNA reads as TGCGCCAGCAGCTGGGCAGGGGAGAGCTACACCTTC.